This is a list of T cell receptor beta chains from one sample in a study of shared clonotypes between healthy human individuals. Profiled with immunoSEQ multiplex PCR; TCRdb holds only in-frame clones, not every one. The table lists 600,000 to 750,000 clones, about 90% of them singletons. The sequencing sample was made of memory CD8+ T cells from PBMCs. The receptors originated from a man aged 18-30 years in good health. Some clones in this sample may be carry-over from other donors' samples. CDR3s include the opening cysteine and the closing phenylalanine or tryptophan. Fields, in order: J gene, clone size, D gene, V gene, CDR3 protein, CDR3 DNA. D genes are given only for firm matches. Clone size appears in some rows only: once, few, many, or a class for an expanded clone.

TRBJ2-6	-	-	TRBV5-1	CASSFFAGQGPPSPLSGANVLTF	TGCGCCAGCAGCTTTTTCGCGGGACAAGGTCCCCCCTCCCCCCTCTCTGGGGCCAACGTCCTGACTTTC
TRBJ2-1	-	TRBD2	TRBV28	CASSGRTSGGYNEQFF	TGTGCCAGCAGTGGGAGGACTAGCGGGGGCTACAATGAGCAGTTCTTC
TRBJ2-7	-	TRBD1	TRBV29-1	CSVGGTGGPYEQYF	TGCAGCGTTGGAGGGACAGGGGGACCCTACGAGCAGTACTTC
TRBJ2-7	-	TRBD2	TRBV29-1	CSVMTSGRTYEQYF	TGCAGCGTGATGACTAGCGGGAGAACCTACGAGCAGTACTTC
TRBJ1-1	-	-	TRBV27	CASSPLGVWTEAFF	TGTGCCAGCAGCCCTTTGGGGGTTTGGACTGAAGCTTTCTTT
TRBJ2-1	-	TRBD1	TRBV19	CASSLDRDPYNEQFF	TGTGCCAGTAGTCTCGACAGGGACCCCTACAATGAGCAGTTCTTC
TRBJ1-2	-	TRBD1	TRBV5-1	CASSLRGTGPDGYTF	TGCGCCAGCAGCTTGAGAGGGACAGGGCCCGATGGCTACACCTTC
TRBJ2-5	-	-	TRBV5-1	CASSLRSAQETQYF	TGCGCCAGCAGCTTGAGGTCAGCACAAGAGACCCAGTACTTC
TRBJ2-3	-	-	TRBV19	CASSIRDSHTDTQYF	TGTGCCAGTAGTATCCGGGACTCTCACACAGATACGCAGTATTTT
TRBJ1-4	few	TRBD1	TRBV6-5	CASSEGTGFEKLFF	TGTGCCAGCAGTGAAGGGACAGGGTTTGAAAAACTGTTTTTT
TRBJ2-4	-	-	TRBV10-2	CASSDRKVMGPLGNIQYF	TGCGCCAGCAGCGATAGGAAGGTTATGGGACCCTTAGGAAACATTCAGTACTTC
TRBJ1-1	-	-	TRBV30	CAWRPDVHMNTEAFF	TGTGCCTGGAGGCCAGACGTACACATGAACACTGAAGCTTTCTTT
TRBJ2-5	-	-	TRBV5-1	CASSFFGQPVETQYF	TGCGCCAGCAGCTTCTTCGGACAGCCCGTCGAGACCCAGTACTTC
TRBJ2-6	-	-	TRBV19	CASRTPRSGSGANVLTF	TGTGCCAGCCGGACGCCACGATCGGGCTCTGGGGCCAACGTCCTGACTTTC
TRBJ2-3	-	-	TRBV13	CASSQLGNTQYF	TGTGCCAGCAGCCAGCTCGGAAATACGCAGTATTTT
TRBJ2-5	-	-	TRBV7-2	CASSLVSSVLLETQYF	TGTGCCAGCAGCTTAGTCTCCAGCGTACTCCTCGAGACCCAGTACTTC
TRBJ2-2	few	-	TRBV7-7	CASSFRADTGELFF	TGTGCCAGCAGCTTTAGGGCGGACACCGGGGAGCTGTTTTTT
TRBJ2-7	once	-	TRBV11-2	CASSLILDSYEQYF	TGTGCCAGCAGCCTGATATTGGACTCCTACGAGCAGTACTTC
TRBJ1-2	-	TRBD1	TRBV9	CASSARGPGTGGRGYTF	TGTGCCAGCAGCGCCCGGGGTCCCGGGACAGGGGGCCGTGGCTACACCTTC
TRBJ2-1	-	-	TRBV29-1	CSTRRVNEQFF	TGCAGCACGAGACGGGTAAATGAGCAGTTCTTC
TRBJ2-7	-	-	TRBV28	CASSSHLGPRETYEQYF	TGTGCCAGCAGTTCCCACCTCGGTCCGAGAGAAACCTACGAGCAGTACTTC
TRBJ2-3	-	-	TRBV16	CASSQSRASRVADTQYF	TGTGCCAGCAGCCAATCACGCGCTAGCAGGGTCGCAGATACGCAGTATTTT